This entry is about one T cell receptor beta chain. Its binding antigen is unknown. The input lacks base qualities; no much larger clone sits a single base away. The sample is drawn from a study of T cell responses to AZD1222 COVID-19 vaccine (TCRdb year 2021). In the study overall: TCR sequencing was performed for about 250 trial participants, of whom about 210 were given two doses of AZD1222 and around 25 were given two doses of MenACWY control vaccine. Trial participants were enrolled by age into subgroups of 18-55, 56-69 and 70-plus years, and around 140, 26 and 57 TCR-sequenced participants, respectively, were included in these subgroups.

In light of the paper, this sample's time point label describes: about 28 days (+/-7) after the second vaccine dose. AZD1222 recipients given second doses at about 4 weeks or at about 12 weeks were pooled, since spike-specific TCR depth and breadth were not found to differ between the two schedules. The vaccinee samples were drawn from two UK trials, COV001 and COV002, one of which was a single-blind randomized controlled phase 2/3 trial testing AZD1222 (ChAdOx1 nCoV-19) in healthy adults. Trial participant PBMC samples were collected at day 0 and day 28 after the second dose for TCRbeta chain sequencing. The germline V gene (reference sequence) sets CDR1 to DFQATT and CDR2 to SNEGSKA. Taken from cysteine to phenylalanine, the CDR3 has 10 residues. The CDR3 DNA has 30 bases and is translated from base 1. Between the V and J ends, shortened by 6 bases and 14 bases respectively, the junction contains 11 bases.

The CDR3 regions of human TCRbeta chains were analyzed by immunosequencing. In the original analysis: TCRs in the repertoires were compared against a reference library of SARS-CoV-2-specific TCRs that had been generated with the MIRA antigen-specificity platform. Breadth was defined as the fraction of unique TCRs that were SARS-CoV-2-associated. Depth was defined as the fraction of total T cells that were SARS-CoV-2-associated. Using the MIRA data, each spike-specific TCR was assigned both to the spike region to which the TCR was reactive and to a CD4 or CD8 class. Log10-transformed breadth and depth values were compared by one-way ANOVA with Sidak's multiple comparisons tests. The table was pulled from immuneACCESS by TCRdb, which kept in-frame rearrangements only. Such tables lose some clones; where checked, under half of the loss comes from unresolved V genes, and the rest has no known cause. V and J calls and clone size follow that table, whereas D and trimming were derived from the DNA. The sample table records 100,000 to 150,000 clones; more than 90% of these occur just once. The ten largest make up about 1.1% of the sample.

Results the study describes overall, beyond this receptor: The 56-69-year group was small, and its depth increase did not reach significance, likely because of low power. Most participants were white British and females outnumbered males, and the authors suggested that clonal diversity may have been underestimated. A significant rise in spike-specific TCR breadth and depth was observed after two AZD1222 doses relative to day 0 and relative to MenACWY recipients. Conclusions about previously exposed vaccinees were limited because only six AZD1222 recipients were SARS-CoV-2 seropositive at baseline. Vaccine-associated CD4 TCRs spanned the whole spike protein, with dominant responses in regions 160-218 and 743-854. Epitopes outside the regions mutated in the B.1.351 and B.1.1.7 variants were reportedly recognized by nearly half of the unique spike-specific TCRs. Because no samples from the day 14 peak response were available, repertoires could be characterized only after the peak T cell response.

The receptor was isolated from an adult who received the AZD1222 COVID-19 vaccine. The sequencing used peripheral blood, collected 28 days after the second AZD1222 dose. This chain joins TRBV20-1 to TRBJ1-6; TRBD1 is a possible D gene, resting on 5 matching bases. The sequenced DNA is TGCAGTGCAGGGACCCAGGCCCTCCACTTT. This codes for CSAGTQALHF.